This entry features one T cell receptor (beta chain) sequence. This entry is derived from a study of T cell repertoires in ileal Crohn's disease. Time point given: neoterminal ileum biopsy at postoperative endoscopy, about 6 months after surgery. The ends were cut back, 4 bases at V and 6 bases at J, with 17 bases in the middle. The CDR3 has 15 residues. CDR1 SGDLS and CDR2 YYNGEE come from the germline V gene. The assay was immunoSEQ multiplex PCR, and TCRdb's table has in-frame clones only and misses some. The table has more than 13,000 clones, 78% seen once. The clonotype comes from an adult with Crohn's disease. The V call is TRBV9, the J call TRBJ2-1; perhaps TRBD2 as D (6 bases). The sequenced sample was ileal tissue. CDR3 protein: CASSPRGLWGNEQFF. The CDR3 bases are TGTGCCAGCAGCCCGAGAGGACTATGGGGCAATGAGCAGTTCTTC. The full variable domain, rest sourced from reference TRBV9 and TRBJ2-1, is DSGVTQTPKHLITATGQRVTLRCSPRSGDLSVYWYQQSLDQGLQFLIQYYNGEERAKGNILERFSAQQFPDLHSELNLSSLELGDSALYFCASSPRGLWGNEQFFGPGTRLTVL.